This T cell receptor (beta chain) is drawn from a study of human T cells and chemical hapten exposure. Study findings and constraints: There was no change with DPC sensitization in TCRs above 1 in 1000 frequency.

A note on this clonotype: Its antigen is not known.

TCRdb called the RACE reads again in MiXCR, with one record for every CDR3 protein. The sample holds roughly 100,000 distinct CDR3 sequences; about 9.3% are singletons and the top ten take more than 2%. As for time point: patch test 2, 6 weeks after DPC sensitization. The treatment here: therapeutic diphenylcyclopropenone sensitization with weekly scalp DPC. Here the sequenced sample was whole blood, taken in connection with sensitization to the hapten diphenylcyclopropenone (DPC). This TCR was recovered from a woman in her forties with alopecia areata. Some clones in this sample may be carry-over from other donors' samples.

The CDR3 protein is CSVLPLVGPRETQYF. DNA for the CDR3: TGCAGCGTTCTTCCATTAGTGGGGCCTCGAGAGACCCAGTACTTC. The chain has TRBV29-1 and TRBJ2-5, with D perhaps TRBD1 (5 bases). This CDR3 has 15 amino acids. Germline V gene sequence: CDR1 SQVTM, CDR2 ANQGSEA. The V end lost 5 bases, the J end lost 4 bases, and 20 bases lay between the germline ends.